The source of this T cell receptor beta chain is a study of T cells expressing NK-cell markers. TCRdb reprocessed the 5' RACE reads and keeps a single row for each CDR3 protein, giving no DNA. The sample table sets out some 340,000 distinct CDR3 sequences. The CDR3 runs to 18 residues. Input material: blood T cells: a sorted CD56 or NKG2C T cell subset, CD4+ or CD8+ T cells, or bulk PBMC T cells (not recorded which). The sequence derives from a man aged 18 to 69 in good health. The chain recombines TRBV12-3 or TRBV12-4 with TRBJ2-1; TCRdb's assignment of TRBD1 cannot be checked, as there is no DNA. CDR3 region: CASSYNKKGQVFHNEQFF.